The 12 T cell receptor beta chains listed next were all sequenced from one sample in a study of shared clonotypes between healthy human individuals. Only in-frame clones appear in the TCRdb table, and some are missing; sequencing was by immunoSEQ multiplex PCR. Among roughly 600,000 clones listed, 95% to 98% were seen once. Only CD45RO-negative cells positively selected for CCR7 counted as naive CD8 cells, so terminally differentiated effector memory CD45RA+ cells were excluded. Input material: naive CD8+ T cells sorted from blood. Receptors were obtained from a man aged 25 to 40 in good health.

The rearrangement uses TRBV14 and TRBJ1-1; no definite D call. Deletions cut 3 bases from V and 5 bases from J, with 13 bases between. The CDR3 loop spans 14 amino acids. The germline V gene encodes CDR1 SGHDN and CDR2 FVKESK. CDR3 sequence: CASSHSRTITEAFF. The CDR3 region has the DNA TGTGCCAGCAGCCACTCACGGACGATAACTGAAGCTTTCTTT.

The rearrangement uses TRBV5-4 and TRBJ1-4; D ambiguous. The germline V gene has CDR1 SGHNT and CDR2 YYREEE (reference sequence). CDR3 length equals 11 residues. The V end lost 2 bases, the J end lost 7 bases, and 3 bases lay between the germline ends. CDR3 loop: CASSFGEKLFF. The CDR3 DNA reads TGTGCCAGCAGCTTCGGTGAAAAACTGTTTTTT.

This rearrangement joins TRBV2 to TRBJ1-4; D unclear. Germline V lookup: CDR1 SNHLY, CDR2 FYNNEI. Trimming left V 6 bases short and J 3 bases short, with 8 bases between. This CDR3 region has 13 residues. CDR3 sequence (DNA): TGTGCCAGCAGACCCGGGTCTAATGAAAAACTGTTTTTT. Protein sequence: CASRPGSNEKLFF. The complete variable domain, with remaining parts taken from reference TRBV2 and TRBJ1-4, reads EPEVTQTPSHQVTQMGQEVILRCVPISNHLYFYWYRQILGQKVEFLVSFYNNEISEKSEIFDDQFSVERPDGSNFTLKIRSTKLEDSAMYFCASRPGSNEKLFFGSGTQLSVL.

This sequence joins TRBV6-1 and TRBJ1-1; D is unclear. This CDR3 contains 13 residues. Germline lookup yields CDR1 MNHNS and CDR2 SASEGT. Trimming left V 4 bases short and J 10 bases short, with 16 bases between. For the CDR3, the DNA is TGTGCCAGCAGTGGGTCGAGGTACTATGGAGCTTTCTTT. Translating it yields CASSGSRYYGAFF.

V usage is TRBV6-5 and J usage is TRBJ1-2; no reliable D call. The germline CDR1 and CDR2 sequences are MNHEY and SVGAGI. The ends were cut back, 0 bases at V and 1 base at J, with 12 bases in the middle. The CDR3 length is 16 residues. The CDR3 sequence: CASSYSTVWDNYGYTF. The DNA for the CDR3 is TGTGCCAGCAGTTACTCAACTGTATGGGATAACTATGGCTACACCTTC.

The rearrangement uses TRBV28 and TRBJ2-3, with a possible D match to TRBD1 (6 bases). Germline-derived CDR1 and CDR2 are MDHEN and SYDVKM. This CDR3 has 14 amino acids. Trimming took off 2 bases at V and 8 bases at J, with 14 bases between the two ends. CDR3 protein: CASSLTLQGITQYF. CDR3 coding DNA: TGTGCCAGCAGTTTAACCTTACAGGGTATTACGCAGTATTTT.

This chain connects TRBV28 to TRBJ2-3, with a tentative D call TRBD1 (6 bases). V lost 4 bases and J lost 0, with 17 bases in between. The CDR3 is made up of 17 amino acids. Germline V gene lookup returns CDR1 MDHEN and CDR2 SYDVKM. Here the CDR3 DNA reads TGTGCCAGCAGTTACCGGGACAACATAGATAGCACAGATACGCAGTATTTT. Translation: CASSYRDNIDSTDTQYF.

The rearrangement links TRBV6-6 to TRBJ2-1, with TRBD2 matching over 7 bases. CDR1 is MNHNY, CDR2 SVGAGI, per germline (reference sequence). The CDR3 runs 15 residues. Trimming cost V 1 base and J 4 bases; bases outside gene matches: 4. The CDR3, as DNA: TGTGCCAGCAGTTACTTGCTAGCGGAGTACAATGAGCAGTTCTTC. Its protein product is CASSYLLAEYNEQFF.

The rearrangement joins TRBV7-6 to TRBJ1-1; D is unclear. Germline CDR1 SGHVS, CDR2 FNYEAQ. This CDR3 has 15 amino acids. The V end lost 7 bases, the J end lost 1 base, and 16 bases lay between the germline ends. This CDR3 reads CASTAEILKNTEAFF. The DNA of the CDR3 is TGTGCCAGCACCGCAGAAATATTAAAGAACACTGAAGCTTTCTTT. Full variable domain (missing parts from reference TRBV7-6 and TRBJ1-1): GAGVSQSPRYKVTKRGQDVALRCDPISGHVSLYWYRQALGQGPEFLTYFNYEAQQDKSGLPNDRFSAERPEGSISTLTIQRTEQRDSAMYRCASTAEILKNTEAFFGQGTRLTVV.

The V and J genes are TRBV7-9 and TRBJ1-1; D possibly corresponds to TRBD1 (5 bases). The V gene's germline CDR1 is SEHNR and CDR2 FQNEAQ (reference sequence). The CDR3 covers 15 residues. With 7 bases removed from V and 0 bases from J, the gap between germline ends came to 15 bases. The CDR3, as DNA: TGTGCCAGCATCCTGGGGGGGACCATGAACACTGAAGCTTTCTTT. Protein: CASILGGTMNTEAFF.

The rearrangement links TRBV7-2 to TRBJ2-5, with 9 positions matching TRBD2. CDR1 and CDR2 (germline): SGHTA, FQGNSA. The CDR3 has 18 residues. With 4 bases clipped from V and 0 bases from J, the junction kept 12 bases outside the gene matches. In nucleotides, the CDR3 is TGTGCCAGCAGCTCCTTGGGAGCGGGAGGACTTAACCAAGAGACCCAGTACTTC. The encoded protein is CASSSLGAGGLNQETQYF.

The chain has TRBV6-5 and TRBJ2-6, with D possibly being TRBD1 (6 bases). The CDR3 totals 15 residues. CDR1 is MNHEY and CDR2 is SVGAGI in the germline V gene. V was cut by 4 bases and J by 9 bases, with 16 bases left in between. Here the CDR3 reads CASSWGRNVVNVLTF. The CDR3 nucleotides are TGTGCCAGCAGTTGGGGGCGAAACGTTGTCAACGTCCTGACTTTC.